The 31 T cell receptor beta chains presented below share a single source sample, sequenced in a study of radiotherapy plus CTLA-4 blockade in lung cancer. Clones were read by immunoSEQ multiplex PCR, and TCRdb kept only the in-frame ones, dropping some. This table holds tens of thousands of clones, 77% found once. The specimen was peripheral blood, collected from a patient treated with radiotherapy plus ipilimumab. Receptors originate from a human donor with non-small cell lung cancer whose response to radiotherapy plus ipilimumab could not be evaluated.

V and J are TRBV5-6 and TRBJ2-3, with 8 bases matching TRBD2. Per the germline V gene, CDR1 is SGHDT and CDR2 is YYEEEE. The CDR3 loop spans 17 amino acids. Trimming at V came to 3 bases and at J to 1 base, leaving 10 bases not matched to a gene. The CDR3 DNA reads as TGTGCCAGCAGCTGGGCGGGGGGAAGTGAGGGCACAGATACGCAGTATTTT. Its protein is CASSWAGGSEGTDTQYF.

The genes are TRBV18 and TRBJ1-2; D ambiguous. This CDR3 is 13 amino acids long. The germline V gene has CDR1 KGHSH and CDR2 LQKENI. Between the trimmed V and J ends, which lost 3 bases and 2 bases, there was a span of 7 bases. CDR3 DNA sequence: TGTGCCAGCTCACCGGGCAGCAACTATGGCTACACCTTC. Protein: CASSPGSNYGYTF.

The chain links TRBV7-2 to TRBJ1-2; D is uncertain. CDR3 length: 14 amino acids. The V end lost 5 bases, the J end lost 5 bases, and 15 bases lay between the germline ends. Germline values: CDR1 SGHTA, CDR2 FQGNSA. The CDR3: CASSPSAGQYGYTF. The CDR3, as DNA: TGTGCCAGCAGCCCTTCGGCAGGCCAATATGGCTACACCTTC.

A few counts support this clone. The V call is TRBV13, the J call TRBJ1-2; 10 nucleotides match TRBD1. V lost 4 bases and J lost 5; bases outside the gene matches: 4. Germline CDR1 and CDR2: PRHDT and FYEKMQ (reference sequence). The CDR3 is made up of 14 amino acids. The CDR3 DNA reads as TGTGCCAGCAGCTATGGGACAGGGGCTTATGGCTACACCTTC. Translation gives CASSYGTGAYGYTF.

This clone was seen only a few times. The chain combines TRBV7-9 with TRBJ2-1, with TRBD2 as a possible D gene (6 bases). The CDR3 length is 12 residues. The germline gives CDR1 SEHNR, CDR2 FQNEAQ (reference sequence). V was cut by 11 bases and J by 6 bases, with 14 bases left in between. The CDR3 region is CAGLGLTNEQFF. CDR3 sequence (DNA): TGTGCCGGATTGGGACTTACCAATGAGCAGTTCTTC.

V and J are TRBV5-5 and TRBJ1-1, with D possibly TRBD1 on 6 matching bases. Germline loops: CDR1 SGHKS, CDR2 YYEKEE (reference sequence). CDR3 size: 16 residues. V dropped 0 bases and J dropped 3 bases, with 15 bases sitting between them. The CDR3: CASSLDGRGWDTEAFF. CDR3 nucleotides: TGTGCCAGCAGCTTGGATGGCAGGGGATGGGACACTGAAGCTTTCTTT.

This clone showed up just once. The chain employs TRBV5-6 and TRBJ2-5; the D is unclear. The tail of the sequence fits TRBJ2-7 better, so the J call may be wrong. This CDR3 is built from 13 residues. The V gene's germline CDR1 is SGHDT and CDR2 YYEEEE. DNA of the CDR3: TGTGCCAGCAGCTTGGGCCCCTTGGGCGAGCAGTACTTC. This sequence encodes CASSLGPLGEQYF.

Written as DNA, the CDR3 is TGTGCCAGCAGCCTAACGGACAGGGGGTCCTACGAGCAGTACTTC. Translation gives CASSLTDRGSYEQYF. V usage is TRBV9 and J usage is TRBJ2-7, with 10 bases lining up with TRBD1. CDR3 size: 15 residues. Germline assignment: CDR1 SGDLS and CDR2 YYNGEE. V was pared by 4 bases and J by 1 base, with 5 bases of the junction left unmatched.

This chain links TRBV5-1 with TRBJ2-3; 10 bases are a match to TRBD1. CDR3 length: 15 residues. CDR1 is SGHRS, CDR2 YFSETQ, per germline. With 6 bases clipped from V and 1 base from J, the junction kept 5 bases outside the gene matches. CDR3 nucleotides: TGCGCCAGCACCTCCGGGACAGGGGGCACAGATACGCAGTATTTT. Its protein product is CASTSGTGGTDTQYF.

The chain has TRBV7-6 and TRBJ1-3, with 7 bases that match TRBD1. This CDR3 has 18 residues. Trimming removed 5 bases from V and 2 bases from J; junction bases left unmatched: 15. Germline V gene sequence: CDR1 SGHVS, CDR2 FNYEAQ. The chain's CDR3 is CASSPRRQGSRTGNTIYF. The CDR3 coding sequence is TGTGCCAGCAGCCCCCGCCGACAGGGTTCCAGGACTGGAAACACCATATATTTT.

This clone has just a few counts. This sequence joins TRBV5-1 and TRBJ2-1; TRBD1 is a possible D gene (6 bases). The CDR3 sequence is 15 residues long. The germline V and J ends were trimmed by 0 bases and 3 bases, with 10 bases remaining between them. CDR1 is SGHRS, CDR2 YFSETQ, per germline. The CDR3 DNA is TGCGCCAGCAGCTTGGATCTAGGGGGCTACAATGAGCAGTTCTTC. It is translated as CASSLDLGGYNEQFF.

The chain has TRBV5-1 and TRBJ1-1, with 8 positions matching TRBD1. Germline V gene sequence: CDR1 SGHRS, CDR2 YFSETQ. The CDR3 contains 15 residues. Trimming cost V 4 bases and J 5 bases; bases outside gene matches: 10. Here the CDR3 DNA reads TGCGCCAGCAGCCTTCAGGGGGCAGGAGGGACTGAAGCTTTCTTT. Amino acids: CASSLQGAGGTEAFF.

The chain couples TRBV11-2 to TRBJ2-7, with TRBD2 identical over 7 bases. Per germline, CDR1 SGHAT and CDR2 FQNNGV. After removal of 2 bases from V and 0 bases from J, the junction contained 7 bases not matched to a gene. There are 16 residues in the CDR3. For the CDR3, the DNA is TGTGCCAGCAGCTTAACTCTTAGCGGGTCCTCCTACGAGCAGTACTTC. Translated: CASSLTLSGSSYEQYF.

This chain links TRBV4-3 with TRBJ2-5, with 13 nucleotides matching TRBD2. The length of the CDR3 is 16 residues. CDR1 and CDR2 from the germline V gene are LGHNA and YSLEER. J lost 5 bases, V lost 1 base, and 4 bases had no gene match. CDR3 loop: CASSQGLAGGSETQYF. CDR3 nucleotides: TGCGCCAGCAGCCAAGGACTAGCGGGAGGTTCTGAGACCCAGTACTTC.

This clone was seen only a few times. The gene calls are TRBV18 and TRBJ2-3; 8 nucleotides match TRBD1. Germline V gene sequence: CDR1 KGHSH, CDR2 LQKENI. Trimming took 3 bases from V and 4 from J; bases not matched to a gene: 6. This CDR3 contains 15 residues. The CDR3 bases are TGTGCCAGCTCACCCCGACAGGGGTATGCAGATACGCAGTATTTT. It is translated as CASSPRQGYADTQYF. Filled out from reference TRBV18 and TRBJ2-3, the complete variable domain reads NAGVMQNPRHLVRRRGQEARLRCSPMKGHSHVYWYRQLPEEGLKFMVYLQKENIIDESGMPKERFSAEFPKEGPSILRIQQVVRGDSAAYFCASSPRQGYADTQYFGPGTRLTVL.

This chain uses TRBV18 with TRBJ1-2; TRBD1 is a possible D gene (6 bases). This CDR3 has 15 amino acids. V dropped 5 bases and J dropped 2 bases, with 15 bases sitting between them. Germline V lookup: CDR1 KGHSH, CDR2 LQKENI. The CDR3 here is CASSGGFRENYGYTF. Here the CDR3 DNA reads TGTGCCAGCTCAGGGGGCTTTCGGGAAAACTATGGCTACACCTTC.

This clone was found once. The genes are TRBV5-4 and TRBJ2-3; TRBD1 is a possible D gene (6 bases). This CDR3 comprises 14 residues. V dropped 3 bases and J dropped 0 bases, with 8 bases sitting between them. From germline, CDR1 is SGHNT and CDR2 YYREEE (reference sequence). The DNA of the CDR3 is TGTGCCAGCAGCTCTCAGGGGAGCACAGATACGCAGTATTTT. Its translation: CASSSQGSTDTQYF.

This clone was seen more than once but under ten times. V is TRBV7-3 and J is TRBJ1-3, with D unclear. There are 16 residues in the CDR3. Germline CDR1 and CDR2: SGHTA and FQGTGA. Trimming shortened V by 5 bases and J by 0 bases, and 14 bases separated the two germline ends. CDR3 bases: TGTGCCAGCAGCCAAAATCCGGGGTTCTCTGGAAACACCATATATTTT. It encodes CASSQNPGFSGNTIYF. The full variable domain, in which reference TRBV7-3 and TRBJ1-3 provide the parts outside the CDR3, is GAGVSQTPSNKVTEKGKYVELRCDPISGHTALYWYRQSLGQGPEFLIYFQGTGAADDSGLPNDRFFAVRPEGSVSTLKIQRTERGDSAVYLCASSQNPGFSGNTIYFGEGSWLTVV.

This chain joins TRBV2 and TRBJ1-1, with 8 nucleotides matching TRBD1. The CDR3 covers 17 residues. Germline V gives CDR1 SNHLY, CDR2 FYNNEI. V was clipped by 0 bases and J by 5 bases; unmatched bases: 11. CDR3 region: CASSEANRGKGRTEAFF. The CDR3 nucleotides read TGTGCCAGCAGTGAAGCTAACAGGGGGAAAGGTAGAACTGAAGCTTTCTTT.

This clone was detected only once. V usage is TRBV7-8 and J usage is TRBJ1-6; the D gene is possibly TRBD1 (5 bases). The germline CDR1 and CDR2 sequences are SGHVS and FQNEAQ. The CDR3 runs to 16 residues. V lost 5 bases and J 7 bases, leaving 18 bases between the germline ends. The CDR3 reads CASSPTGGRGNSPLHF. CDR3 DNA: TGTGCCAGCAGCCCCACGGGGGGACGTGGGAATTCACCCCTCCACTTT.

The chain is built from TRBV7-3 and TRBJ2-2, with TRBD2 matching 11 bases. V trimming: 4 bases; J trimming: 12 bases; junction bases outside the gene matches: 10. The germline gives CDR1 SGHTA, CDR2 FQGTGA. This CDR3 has 15 residues. CDR3 sequence (DNA): TGTGCCAGCAGCTCTACACTAGCGGGGGACCGGAAGCTGTTTTTT. Its protein product is CASSSTLAGDRKLFF.

The V and J genes are TRBV18 and TRBJ2-7; D is perhaps TRBD2 (5 bases). The germline V gene encodes CDR1 KGHSH and CDR2 LQKENI. The CDR3 spans 14 residues. The ends were cut back, 3 bases at V and 0 bases at J, with 9 bases in the middle. The CDR3 sequence is CASSPRELSYEQYF. The CDR3 DNA follows: TGTGCCAGCTCACCGAGGGAACTCTCCTACGAGCAGTACTTC.

The chain links TRBV29-1 to TRBJ1-2, with TRBD1 identical over 10 bases. V trimming: 8 bases; J trimming: 8 bases; junction bases outside the gene matches: 11. The CDR3 runs 13 residues. CDR1 SQVTM and CDR2 ANQGSEA come from the germline V gene. CDR3 sequence (DNA): TGCAGCACCAATTCCGGGACAGGGGACGGCTACACCTTC. Its translation is CSTNSGTGDGYTF. Drawing the rest from reference TRBV29-1 and TRBJ1-2, the complete variable domain is SAVISQKPSRDICQRGTSLTIQCQVDSQVTMMFWYRQQPGQSLTLIATANQGSEATYESGFVIDKFPISRPNLTFSTLTVSNMSPEDSSIYLCSTNSGTGDGYTFGSGTRLTVV.

CDR3 region: CASSRGGGGALQPQHF. The CDR3 region has the DNA TGTGCCAGCAGTCGGGGTGGGGGGGGCGCATTACAGCCCCAGCATTTT. The chain joins TRBV6-6 to TRBJ1-5; a possible D gene is TRBD1 (6 bases). The V gene lost 5 bases and the J gene lost 7 bases, with 21 bases spanning the gap. Germline CDR1 MNHNY, CDR2 SVGAGI (reference sequence). The CDR3 runs 16 residues.

The chain carries TRBV2 and TRBJ2-7; D gene uncertain. The CDR3 is made up of 12 amino acids. V lost 5 bases to trimming and J lost 3 bases, with 8 bases between them. Germline V gene lookup returns CDR1 SNHLY and CDR2 FYNNEI. CDR3 loop: CASSRQRYEQYF. The DNA of the CDR3 is TGTGCCAGCAGTAGACAACGCTACGAGCAGTACTTC. Combining the CDR3 with reference TRBV2 and TRBJ2-7 gives the whole variable domain EPEVTQTPSHQVTQMGQEVILRCVPISNHLYFYWYRQILGQKVEFLVSFYNNEISEKSEIFDDQFSVERPDGSNFTLKIRSTKLEDSAMYFCASSRQRYEQYFGPGTRLTVT.

The chain combines TRBV30 with TRBJ2-6; TRBD1 agrees at 12 bases. The V gene's germline CDR1 is GTSNPN and CDR2 SVGIG (reference sequence). V was pared by 7 bases and J by 0 bases, with 10 bases of the junction left unmatched. This CDR3 has 18 amino acids. The CDR3 DNA sequence: TGTGCCTCCTATGGTGTGGGACAGGGGGCCTCTGGGGCCAACGTCCTGACTTTC. Its translation: CASYGVGQGASGANVLTF.

The table lists this clone with a few counts. This rearrangement joins TRBV30 to TRBJ1-6; 7 bases align to TRBD1. The V and J ends lost 3 bases and 8 bases, in that order; junction bases with no gene match: 7. This CDR3 has 14 residues. Germline CDR1 reads GTSNPN; CDR2 reads SVGIG (reference sequence). CDR3 sequence: CAWSSDRVDSPLHF. The CDR3 nucleotides read TGTGCCTGGAGCTCCGACAGGGTGGATTCACCCCTCCACTTT.

The rearrangement links TRBV6-5 to TRBJ1-6; TRBD1 is a possible D gene (5 bases). Per the germline V gene, CDR1 is MNHEY and CDR2 is SVGAGI. V was shortened by 4 bases and J by 6 bases, with 13 bases between the two germline ends. The CDR3 is made up of 15 amino acids. CDR3 region: CASSSLQGPNSPLHF. In DNA, the CDR3 is TGTGCCAGCAGTTCCCTCCAGGGTCCTAATTCACCCCTCCACTTT.

About this clone: Germline and junction disagree at one end, which may indicate a read error. The V and J genes are TRBV7-7 and TRBJ2-1, with 12 positions matching TRBD2. This CDR3 region has 19 residues. Germline V gene sequence: CDR1 SSHAT, CDR2 FNYEAQ (reference sequence). In DNA form, the CDR3 reads TGTGCTAGCAGCCCGCAACCTCTAGCGGGAGGGCCCGGGTTCAATGAGCAGTTCTTC. Translation gives CASSPQPLAGGPGFNEQFF. Using reference TRBV7-7 and TRBJ2-1 for the parts outside the CDR3, the full variable domain is GAGVSQSPRYKVTKRGQDVTLRCDPISSHATLYWYQQALGQGPEFLTYFNYEAQPDKSGLPSDRFSAERPEGSISTLTIQRTEQRDSAMYRCASSPQPLAGGPGFNEQFFGPGTRLTVL.

This chain uses TRBV18 with TRBJ2-1; TRBD2 is a possible D gene (5 bases). The germline CDR1 and CDR2 sequences are KGHSH and LQKENI. The germline V and J ends were trimmed by 3 bases and 9 bases, with 9 bases remaining between them. The CDR3 spans 12 residues. This CDR3 is CASSPREGEQFF. Written as DNA, the CDR3 is TGTGCCAGCTCACCCCGAGAGGGTGAGCAGTTCTTC.

The CDR3 DNA reads as TGTGCCAGCAGTTACGAGGGGGTGAGCGCAGATACGCAGTATTTT. This gives the protein CASSYEGVSADTQYF. The chain is built from TRBV6-6 and TRBJ2-3, with a tentative D call TRBD1 (6 bases). The V end lost 2 bases, the J end lost 4 bases, and 13 bases lay between the germline ends. This CDR3 is 15 amino acids long. Germline CDR1 and CDR2: MNHNY and SVGAGI (reference sequence).